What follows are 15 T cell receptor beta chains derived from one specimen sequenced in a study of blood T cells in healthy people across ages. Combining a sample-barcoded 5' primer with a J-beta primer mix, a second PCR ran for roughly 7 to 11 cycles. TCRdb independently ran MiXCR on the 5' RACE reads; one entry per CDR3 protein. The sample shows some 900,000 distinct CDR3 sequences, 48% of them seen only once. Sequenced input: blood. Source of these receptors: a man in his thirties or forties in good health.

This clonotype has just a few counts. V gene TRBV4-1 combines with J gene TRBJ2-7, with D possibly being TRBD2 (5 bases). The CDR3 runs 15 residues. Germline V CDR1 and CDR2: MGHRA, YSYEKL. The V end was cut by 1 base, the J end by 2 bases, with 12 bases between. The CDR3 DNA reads TGCGCCAGCAGCCAAGGGGCAGAACTAGCCTACGAGCAGTACTTC. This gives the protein CASSQGAELAYEQYF.

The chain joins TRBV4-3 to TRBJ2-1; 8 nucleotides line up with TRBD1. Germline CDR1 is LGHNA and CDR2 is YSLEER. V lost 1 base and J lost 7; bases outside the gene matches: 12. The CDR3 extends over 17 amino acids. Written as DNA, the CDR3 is TGCGCCAGCAGCCAAGTTTTCCGGACAGGGTCGGTTAATGAGCAGTTCTTC. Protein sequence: CASSQVFRTGSVNEQFF.

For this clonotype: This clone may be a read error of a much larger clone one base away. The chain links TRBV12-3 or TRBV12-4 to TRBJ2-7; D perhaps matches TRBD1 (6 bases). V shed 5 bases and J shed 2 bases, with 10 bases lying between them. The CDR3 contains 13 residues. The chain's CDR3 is CASSPGHPYEQYF. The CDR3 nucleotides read TGTGCCAGCAGTCCGGGACACCCCTACGAGCAGTACTTC.

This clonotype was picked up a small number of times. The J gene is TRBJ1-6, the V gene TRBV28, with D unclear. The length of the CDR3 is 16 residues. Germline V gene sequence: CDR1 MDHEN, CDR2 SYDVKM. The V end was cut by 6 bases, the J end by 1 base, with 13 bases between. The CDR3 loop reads CASRSGSRSYNSPLHF. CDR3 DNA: TGTGCCAGCAGAAGTGGGTCAAGGTCCTATAATTCACCCCTCCACTTT.

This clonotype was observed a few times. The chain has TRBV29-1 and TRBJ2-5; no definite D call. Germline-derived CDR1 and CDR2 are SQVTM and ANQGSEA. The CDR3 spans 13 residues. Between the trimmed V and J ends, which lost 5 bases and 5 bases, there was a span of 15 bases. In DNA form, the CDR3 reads TGCAGCGTTATTGGCAGCCGAGCCGAGACCCAGTACTTC. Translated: CSVIGSRAETQYF.

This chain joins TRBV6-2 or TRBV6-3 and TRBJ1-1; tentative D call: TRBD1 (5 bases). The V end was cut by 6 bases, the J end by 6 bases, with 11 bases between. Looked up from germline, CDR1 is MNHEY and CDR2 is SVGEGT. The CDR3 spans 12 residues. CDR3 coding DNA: TGTGCCAGCAGACCCACAGGACCTGAAGCTTTCTTT. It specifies CASRPTGPEAFF.

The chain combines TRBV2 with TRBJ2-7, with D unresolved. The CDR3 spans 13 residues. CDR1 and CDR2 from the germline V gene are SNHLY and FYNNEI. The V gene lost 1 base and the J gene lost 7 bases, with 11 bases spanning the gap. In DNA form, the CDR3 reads TGTGCCAGCAGTGAAGGGGATCTGGGGGAGCAGTACTTC. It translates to CASSEGDLGEQYF. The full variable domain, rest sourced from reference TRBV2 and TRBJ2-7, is EPEVTQTPSHQVTQMGQEVILRCVPISNHLYFYWYRQILGQKVEFLVSFYNNEISEKSEIFDDQFSVERPDGSNFTLKIRSTKLEDSAMYFCASSEGDLGEQYFGPGTRLTVT.

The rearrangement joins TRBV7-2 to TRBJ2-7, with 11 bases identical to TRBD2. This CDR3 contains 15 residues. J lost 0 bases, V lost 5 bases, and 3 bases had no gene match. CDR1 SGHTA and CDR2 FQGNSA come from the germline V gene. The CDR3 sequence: CASSHSGGGSYEQYF. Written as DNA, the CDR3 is TGTGCCAGCAGCCATAGCGGGGGGGGCTCCTACGAGCAGTACTTC.

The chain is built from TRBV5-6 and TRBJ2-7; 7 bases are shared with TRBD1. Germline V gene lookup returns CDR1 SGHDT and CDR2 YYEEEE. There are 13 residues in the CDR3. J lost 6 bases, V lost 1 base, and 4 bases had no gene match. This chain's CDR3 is CASSLQGVSEQYF. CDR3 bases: TGTGCCAGCAGCTTGCAGGGGGTCAGCGAGCAGTACTTC.

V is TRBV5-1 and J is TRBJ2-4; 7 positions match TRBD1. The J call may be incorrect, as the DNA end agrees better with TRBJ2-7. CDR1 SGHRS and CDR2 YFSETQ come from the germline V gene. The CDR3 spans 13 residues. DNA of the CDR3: TGCGCCAGCAGCTTCGGACAGGCACGCGAGCAGTACTTC. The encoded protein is CASSFGQAREQYF.

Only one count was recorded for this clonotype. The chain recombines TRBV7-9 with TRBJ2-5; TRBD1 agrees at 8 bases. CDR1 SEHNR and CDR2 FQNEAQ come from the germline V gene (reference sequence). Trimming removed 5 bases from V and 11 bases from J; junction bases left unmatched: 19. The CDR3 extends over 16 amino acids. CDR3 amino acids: CASSLFRQGYGYKQYF. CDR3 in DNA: TGTGCCAGCAGCCTATTTCGACAGGGGTATGGCTACAAGCAGTACTTC.

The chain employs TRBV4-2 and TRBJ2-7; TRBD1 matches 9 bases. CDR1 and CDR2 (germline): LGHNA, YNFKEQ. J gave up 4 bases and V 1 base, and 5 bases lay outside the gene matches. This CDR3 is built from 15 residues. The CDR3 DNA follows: TGTGCCAGCAGCCAAGGACAGGGGGGACCGTACGAGCAGTACTTC. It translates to CASSQGQGGPYEQYF.

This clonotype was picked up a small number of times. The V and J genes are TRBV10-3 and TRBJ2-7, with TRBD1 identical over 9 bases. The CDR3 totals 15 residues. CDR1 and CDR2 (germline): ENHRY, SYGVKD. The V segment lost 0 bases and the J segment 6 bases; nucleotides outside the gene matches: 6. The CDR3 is CAISESPGTGSEQYF. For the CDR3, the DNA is TGTGCCATCAGTGAGTCTCCGGGGACAGGGTCCGAGCAGTACTTC.

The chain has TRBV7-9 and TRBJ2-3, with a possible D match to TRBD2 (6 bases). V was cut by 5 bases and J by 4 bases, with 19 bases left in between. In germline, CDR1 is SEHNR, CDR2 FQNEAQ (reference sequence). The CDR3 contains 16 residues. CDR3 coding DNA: TGTGCCAGCAGCCTCCGGGGCGGGACTGGGGCAGATACGCAGTATTTT. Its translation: CASSLRGGTGADTQYF.

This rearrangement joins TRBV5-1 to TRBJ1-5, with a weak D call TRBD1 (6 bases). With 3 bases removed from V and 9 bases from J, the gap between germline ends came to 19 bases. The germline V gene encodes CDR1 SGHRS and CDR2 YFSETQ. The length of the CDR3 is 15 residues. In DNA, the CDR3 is TGCGCCAGCAGCTCGGACGGGGGGGCGCAGGCGCCCCAGCATTTT. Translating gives CASSSDGGAQAPQHF. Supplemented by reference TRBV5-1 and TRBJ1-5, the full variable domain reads KAGVTQTPRYLIKTRGQQVTLSCSPISGHRSVSWYQQTPGQGLQFLFEYFSETQRNKGNFPGRFSGRQFSNSRSEMNVSTLELGDSALYLCASSSDGGAQAPQHFGDGTRLSIL.